This TCR beta chain was captured in a study of cytomegalovirus exposure and HLA in healthy donors. Study-level points and caveats: Accurate HLA-A and HLA-B prediction from TCR beta sequences was reported for most subjects. High specificity and sensitivity for cytomegalovirus status were reported for the classifier.

In regard to this clone: What it recognizes is unknown.

Deletions cut 4 bases from V and 3 bases from J, with 13 bases between. The V gene's germline CDR1 is MGHRA and CDR2 YSYEKL. This CDR3 comprises 14 residues. PCR amplification relied on 60 Vbeta primers (plus 13 Jbeta primers). Only in-frame clones appear in the TCRdb table, and some are missing; sequencing was by immunoSEQ multiplex PCR. The sample includes some 150,000 clones, approximately 78% of them seen just once. Material for sequencing was PBMCs. This chain connects TRBV4-1 to TRBJ2-7; a possible D gene is TRBD1 (5 bases). The clonotype originates from a male donor in good health and CMV-seronegative. The CDR3 loop is CASSLGRAVYEQYF. As DNA, the CDR3 is TGCGCCAGCAGCCTGGGCAGGGCGGTCTACGAGCAGTACTTC.